Presented here are 30 T cell receptor beta chains from one specimen sequenced in a study of T cell repertoires in cytomegalovirus infection. TCRdb independently ran MiXCR on the reads; one entry per CDR3 protein. Found here are around 210,000 distinct CDR3 sequences, approximately 7% of them singletons; the top ten hold under 7.5%. Sequencing was performed on PBMCs. These receptor sequences come from a human donor in good health (CMV status not recorded). Some clones in this sample may be carry-over from other donors' samples.

Many counts were recorded for this clonotype. The V gene is TRBV28, the J gene TRBJ1-4; D is uncertain. The CDR3 is made up of 14 amino acids. Germline V gives CDR1 MDHEN, CDR2 SYDVKM. Trimming removed 8 bases from V and 0 bases from J, with 10 bases in between. CDR3 sequence (DNA): TGTGCCAGCCGAAACACGGCAACTAATGAAAAACTGTTTTTT. Translating it yields CASRNTATNEKLFF.

This clonotype was counted ten times or more. J is TRBJ1-4 and V is TRBV28; no clear D gene. V lost 10 bases, J lost 5 bases, and 14 bases lay in between. The CDR3 covers 13 residues. Germline lookup yields CDR1 MDHEN and CDR2 SYDVKM. CDR3 bases: TGTGCCACCACCGTGGACCGAAATGAAAAACTGTTTTTT. Encoded protein: CATTVDRNEKLFF.

The rearrangement links TRBV6-5 to TRBJ1-5; 7 bases map to TRBD1. The CDR3 covers 14 residues. CDR1 and CDR2 from the germline V gene are MNHEY and SVGAGI. V trimming: 1 base; J trimming: 7 bases; junction bases outside the gene matches: 4. Here the CDR3 reads CASSYYRGHQPQHF. The CDR3 DNA reads as TGTGCCAGCAGTTACTACAGGGGACACCAGCCCCAGCATTTT.

This clonotype was recorded a few times. J is TRBJ1-1 and V is TRBV5-1; D is unresolved. The CDR3 runs to 15 residues. Trimming left V 0 bases short and J 1 base short, with 10 bases between. CDR1 and CDR2 (germline): SGHRS, YFSETQ. CDR3 amino acids: CASSLVISGNTEAFF. CDR3 bases: TGCGCCAGCAGCTTGGTTATCTCCGGGAACACTGAAGCTTTCTTT. The variable domain in full, with the rest retrieved from reference TRBV5-1 and TRBJ1-1, is KAGVTQTPRYLIKTRGQQVTLSCSPISGHRSVSWYQQTPGQGLQFLFEYFSETQRNKGNFPGRFSGRQFSNSRSEMNVSTLELGDSALYLCASSLVISGNTEAFFGQGTRLTVV.

This clonotype was counted ten times or more. The chain employs TRBV6-6 and TRBJ1-5, with TRBD1 identical over 7 bases. Looked up from germline, CDR1 is MNHNY and CDR2 is SVGAGI (reference sequence). The CDR3 spans 14 residues. Trimming cost V 7 bases and J 4 bases; bases outside gene matches: 7. The CDR3 DNA follows: TGTGCCAGCAAAGGTGACAGGGAAAATCAGCCCCAGCATTTT. Its translation is CASKGDRENQPQHF.

Many counts were recorded for this clonotype. V and J are TRBV12-3 or TRBV12-4 and TRBJ2-7; 8 bases align to TRBD2. V trimming: 7 bases; J trimming: 7 bases; junction bases outside the gene matches: 9. CDR3 size: 13 residues. The CDR3 nucleotides are TGTGCCAGCACCCTTGCCGGGGGGGGAGAGCAGTACTTC. It yields the protein CASTLAGGGEQYF.

There are many counts of this clonotype. The chain links TRBV4-1 to TRBJ2-5, with D maybe TRBD1 (5 bases). The CDR3 length is 13 residues. Trimming cost V 3 bases and J 1 base, with 6 bases left between them. CDR1 MGHRA and CDR2 YSYEKL come from the germline V gene. Here the CDR3 DNA reads TGCGCCAGCAGCCACCAGGGCCAAGAGACCCAGTACTTC. Protein product: CASSHQGQETQYF.

This chain links TRBV25-1 with TRBJ1-4; D remains ambiguous. Germline CDR1 MGHDK, CDR2 SYGVNS. V was trimmed by 4 bases and J by 3 bases, leaving 12 bases between them. This CDR3 is 15 amino acids long. The CDR3 is CASSVHGESNEKLFF. The CDR3 coding sequence is TGTGCCAGCAGTGTCCACGGGGAGTCTAATGAAAAACTGTTTTTT.

This clonotype was recorded a few times. The chain combines TRBV23-1 with TRBJ1-6; TRBD1 aligns across 9 bases. TRBV23-1 carries the ORF label, with uncertain function. CDR3 size: 17 residues. Germline trimming cut 3 bases from V and 6 bases from J; bases unmatched to any gene: 9. The CDR3 nucleotides are TGCGCCAGCAGTCATTCTCCGGGACAGGGATGTAATTCACCCCTCCACTTT. As protein: CASSHSPGQGCNSPLHF.

This clonotype appeared many times. This chain joins TRBV7-7 and TRBJ2-2, with 10 bases aligning to TRBD1. Germline CDR1 reads SSHAT; CDR2 reads FNYEAQ (reference sequence). V lost 0 bases to trimming and J lost 1 base; unmatched junction nucleotides: 2. There are 17 residues in the CDR3. In nucleotides, the CDR3 is TGTGCCAGCAGCTTAGCAGGACAGGGGGGGAACACCGGGGAGCTGTTTTTT. It specifies CASSLAGQGGNTGELFF.

This clonotype appeared a few times. V and J are TRBV20-1 and TRBJ1-1; TRBD1 matches 7 bases. After removal of 7 bases from V and 4 bases from J, the junction contained 21 bases not matched to a gene. CDR1 is DFQATT and CDR2 is SNEGSKA in the germline V gene (reference sequence). CDR3 length: 17 residues. DNA of the CDR3: TGCAGTGGGGGTTACAGGGGTAAGGGACGGGTAGGCACTGAAGCTTTCTTT. This gives the protein CSGGYRGKGRVGTEAFF.

This clonotype was recorded at least ten times. The rearrangement uses TRBV7-2 and TRBJ2-1; 9 nucleotides match TRBD2. V shed 2 bases, J shed 0 bases, and the junction held 2 bases outside the gene matches. The CDR3 has 16 amino acids. CDR1 and CDR2 (germline): SGHTA, FQGNSA. DNA of the CDR3: TGTGCCAGCAGCTTACTAGCGGGGAGCTCCTACAATGAGCAGTTCTTC. Encoded protein: CASSLLAGSSYNEQFF.

This clonotype was seen many times. The CDR3 sequence: CASSFVGQGLEKLFF. DNA of the CDR3: TGTGCCAGCAGCTTCGTGGGACAGGGCCTTGAAAAACTGTTTTTT. This chain links TRBV7-2 with TRBJ1-4; 9 nucleotides line up with TRBD1. The length of the CDR3 is 15 residues. Germline V CDR1 and CDR2: SGHTA, FQGNSA. The V and J ends lost 3 bases and 7 bases, in that order; junction bases with no gene match: 6.

This clonotype was counted at least ten times. This chain joins TRBV7-9 and TRBJ2-1, with a possible D match to TRBD2 (6 bases). V was trimmed by 5 bases and J by 0 bases, leaving 14 bases between them. Germline CDR1 SEHNR, CDR2 FQNEAQ (reference sequence). This CDR3 has 16 residues. CDR3 sequence: CASSGWGGDSYNEQFF. The DNA for the CDR3 is TGTGCCAGCAGCGGCTGGGGCGGGGACTCCTACAATGAGCAGTTCTTC.

This clonotype was detected a few times. The genes are TRBV24-1 and TRBJ1-1; maybe TRBD1 (5 bases). Germline V gene data show CDR1 as KGHDR and CDR2 as SFDVKD. V dropped 7 bases and J dropped 3 bases, with 14 bases sitting between them. This CDR3 has 14 amino acids. The chain's CDR3 is CATRPPRGDTEAFF. The CDR3 DNA reads as TGTGCCACCAGACCACCTCGGGGGGACACTGAAGCTTTCTTT.

In its sample, this clonotype was seen many times. The chain links TRBV10-3 to TRBJ1-4; a weak D match, TRBD1 (5 bases). The V gene lost 8 bases and the J gene lost 7 bases, with 8 bases spanning the gap. The CDR3 has 11 amino acids. From germline, CDR1 is ENHRY and CDR2 SYGVKD. CDR3 DNA: TGTGCCATCGGGGGGACTGAAAAACTGTTTTTT. Its translation: CAIGGTEKLFF.

This clonotype was detected only a few times. The V and J genes are TRBV20-1 and TRBJ1-5; D unclear. CDR1 and CDR2 (germline): DFQATT, SNEGSKA (reference sequence). The CDR3 covers 14 residues. V lost 4 bases and J lost 8, with 18 bases in between. CDR3 coding DNA: TGCAGTGCTATTGGCAGGAACCCTCCGGAGCCCCAGCATTTT. Translating gives CSAIGRNPPEPQHF.

This clonotype was detected ten times or more. The rearrangement joins TRBV2 to TRBJ2-1, with D perhaps matching TRBD1 or TRBD2 (5 bases each). V was cut by 7 bases and J by 6 bases, with 16 bases left in between. Germline CDR1 and CDR2: SNHLY and FYNNEI. This CDR3 spans 14 amino acids. This CDR3 is CASTTGTRGNEQFF. CDR3 nucleotide sequence: TGTGCCAGCACCACAGGAACCCGGGGCAATGAGCAGTTCTTC.

Ten or more counts support this clonotype. The chain recombines TRBV20-1 with TRBJ1-5; possibly TRBD1 for D (5 bases). The germline CDR1 and CDR2 sequences are DFQATT and SNEGSKA (reference sequence). The V gene lost 6 bases and the J gene lost 6 bases, with 12 bases spanning the gap. There are 12 residues in the CDR3. CDR3 sequence reads: CSANSGGQPQHF. DNA for the CDR3: TGCAGTGCGAACTCGGGGGGTCAGCCCCAGCATTTT.

This clonotype was counted ten times or more. This chain uses TRBV7-2 with TRBJ2-3, with 8 bases identical to TRBD2. The CDR3 has 12 amino acids. The trim removed 8 bases at V and 4 bases at J, leaving 2 bases unmatched. The germline CDR1 and CDR2 sequences are SGHTA and FQGNSA. CDR3 nucleotides: TGTGCCAGCGGGACTAGTTCAGATACGCAGTATTTT. It yields the protein CASGTSSDTQYF. Full variable domain (remainder filled in from reference TRBV7-2 and TRBJ2-3): GAGVSQSPSNKVTEKGKDVELRCDPISGHTALYWYRQSLGQGLEFLIYFQGNSAPDKSGLPSDRFSAERTGGSVSTLTIQRTQQEDSAVYLCASGTSSDTQYFGPGTRLTVL.

This clonotype occurred many times. J is TRBJ2-1 and V is TRBV6-5; 7 bases agree with TRBD2. The germline V gene has CDR1 MNHEY and CDR2 SVGAGI. The CDR3 sequence is 15 residues long. V was pared by 4 bases and J by 3 bases, with 6 bases of the junction left unmatched. CDR3 loop: CASSLDSGVYNEQFF. The DNA for the CDR3 is TGTGCCAGCAGTTTAGACAGCGGGGTCTACAATGAGCAGTTCTTC.

At least ten counts were recorded for this clonotype. The rearrangement joins TRBV7-9 to TRBJ2-5, with no clear D. Germline V gives CDR1 SEHNR, CDR2 FQNEAQ (reference sequence). The ends were cut back, 1 base at V and 3 bases at J, with 6 bases in the middle. There are 13 residues in the CDR3. The CDR3: CASSLELKETQYF. The CDR3 bases are TGTGCCAGCAGCTTAGAACTCAAAGAGACCCAGTACTTC. The full variable domain, completed using reference TRBV7-9 and TRBJ2-5, is DTGVSQNPRHKITKRGQNVTFRCDPISEHNRLYWYRQTLGQGPEFLTYFQNEAQLEKSRLLSDRFSAERPKGSFSTLEIQRTEQGDSAMYLCASSLELKETQYFGPGTRLLVL.

Many counts were recorded for this clonotype. The rearrangement joins TRBV7-2 to TRBJ1-5; D gene uncertain. Germline CDR1 reads SGHTA; CDR2 reads FQGNSA. Trimming removed 5 bases at V and 0 bases at J, with 11 bases between. The CDR3 has 15 residues. DNA for the CDR3: TGTGCCAGCAGCCCGGACCGTTCTAGCAATCAGCCCCAGCATTTT. Amino acids: CASSPDRSSNQPQHF. The variable domain in full, with the rest retrieved from reference TRBV7-2 and TRBJ1-5, is GAGVSQSPSNKVTEKGKDVELRCDPISGHTALYWYRQSLGQGLEFLIYFQGNSAPDKSGLPSDRFSAERTGGSVSTLTIQRTQQEDSAVYLCASSPDRSSNQPQHFGDGTRLSIL.

This clonotype was detected only a few times. This chain uses TRBV20-1 with TRBJ1-1; perhaps TRBD1 as D (5 bases). The germline V gene has CDR1 DFQATT and CDR2 SNEGSKA (reference sequence). The CDR3 consists of 13 residues. V was cut by 3 bases and J by 0 bases, with 8 bases left in between. CDR3 amino acids: CSARGPLNTEAFF. CDR3 coding DNA: TGCAGTGCTAGGGGGCCCCTGAACACTGAAGCTTTCTTT.

This clonotype was detected ten times or more. This chain joins TRBV20-1 and TRBJ2-1; D tentatively reads TRBD1 or TRBD2 (5 bases each). Germline-derived CDR1 and CDR2 are DFQATT and SNEGSKA (reference sequence). The V and J ends lost 3 bases and 9 bases respectively, with 15 bases between them. This CDR3 has 13 residues. CDR3 residues: CSARTPGTSEQFF. DNA of the CDR3: TGCAGTGCTAGGACCCCGGGGACGAGTGAGCAGTTCTTC.

The sample holds many counts of this clonotype. V is TRBV6-2 or TRBV6-3 and J is TRBJ2-2; D unresolved. V dropped 10 bases and J dropped 6 bases, with 9 bases sitting between them. Germline V gives CDR1 MNHEY, CDR2 SVGEGT. The CDR3 totals 11 residues. CDR3 in amino acids: CAIQMPGELFF. In DNA form, the CDR3 reads TGTGCCATCCAAATGCCCGGGGAGCTGTTTTTT.

This clonotype occurred many times. The chain has TRBV7-9 and TRBJ2-7; 10 positions agree with TRBD2. Looked up from germline, CDR1 is SEHNR and CDR2 is FQNEAQ (reference sequence). V gave up 9 bases and J gave up 6 bases; unmatched junction bases: 8. This CDR3 has 13 residues. The CDR3 loop reads CASSLAGHVEQYF. The DNA of the CDR3 is TGTGCCAGTTCACTAGCGGGGCACGTCGAGCAGTACTTC.

This clonotype was seen many times. The chain combines TRBV19 with TRBJ2-4; 7 bases map to TRBD1. V was clipped by 9 bases and J by 2 bases; unmatched bases: 4. CDR1 LNHDA and CDR2 SQIVND come from the germline V gene (reference sequence). The CDR3 runs 13 residues. CDR3 nucleotide sequence: TGTGCCAGCGAACAGGGGACCAAAAACATTCAGTACTTC. Protein product: CASEQGTKNIQYF.

This clonotype was seen repeatedly, ten times or more. This chain links TRBV20-1 with TRBJ2-6; perhaps TRBD2 as D (5 bases). In germline, CDR1 is DFQATT, CDR2 SNEGSKA (reference sequence). The CDR3 is 18 amino acids. V gave up 0 bases and J gave up 0 bases, with 15 bases separating them. The CDR3 coding sequence is TGCAGTGCTAGAGATTATAGCGACAAGAGCTCTGGGGCCAACGTCCTGACTTTC. Translating it yields CSARDYSDKSSGANVLTF.

This clonotype was recorded at least ten times. The chain couples TRBV28 to TRBJ2-3; weak D call: TRBD2 (7 bases). The CDR3 loop spans 16 amino acids. The germline CDR1 and CDR2 sequences are MDHEN and SYDVKM. V lost 2 bases and J lost 5, with 17 bases in between. In nucleotides, the CDR3 is TGTGCCAGCAGTTTACGACAGGCGGGGGAAGGAGATACGCAGTATTTT. Translating it yields CASSLRQAGEGDTQYF.